Detailed here is one T cell receptor (beta chain). The table came from immunoSEQ multiplex PCR; TCRdb's copy has only in-frame clones and leaves some out. The sample yields a few hundred thousand clones, about nine tenths seen once. The sample is drawn from a study of blood T cell repertoires in COVID-19. V lost 5 bases and J lost 5, with 13 bases in between. Germline-derived CDR1 and CDR2 are LNHDA and SQIVND (reference sequence). This CDR3 comprises 14 residues. The TCR was taken from a man in his forties who had recovered from COVID-19. Sample: PBMCs or T cells enriched from blood (not recorded which). This chain connects TRBV19 to TRBJ2-1; D gene ambiguous. The CDR3 sequence: CASSCLDCNNEQFF. The CDR3, as DNA: TGTGCCAGTAGTTGCCTAGACTGTAACAATGAGCAGTTCTTC.